These T cell receptor beta chains were read from a single sample in a study of T cell changes during pregnancy in multiple sclerosis. The method was immunoSEQ multiplex PCR; TCRdb's version includes in-frame clones alone and lacks a portion of them. The table includes roughly 40,000 clones, over 75% detected once. The sample here was CD8+ T cells from peripheral blood mononuclear cells, taken in the first trimester of pregnancy. The receptors derive from a female donor with multiple sclerosis, enrolled in a pregnancy study. Both conserved end residues are part of each CDR3. Fields, in order: CDR3 length, D gene, V gene, clone size, J gene, CDR3 DNA, CDR3 protein. A D gene is named only where the DNA matches it firmly. For some rows the clone size is stated as once, few or many, or as a class when expanded; others skip it.

15,TRBD2,TRBV5-5,-,TRBJ2-5,TGTGCCAGCAGCCTGCTGCCCGGGGGGTCGGAGACCCAGTACTTC,CASSLLPGGSETQYF
13,-,TRBV19,-,TRBJ2-7,TGTGCCACCTCCGCAGGGTTCTCCTACGAGCAGTACTTC,CATSAGFSYEQYF
12,TRBD2,TRBV27,-,TRBJ2-7,TGTGCCAGCAGTCTTCTAGCGGGCGAGCAGTACTTC,CASSLLAGEQYF
17,-,TRBV27,-,TRBJ2-7,TGTGCCAGCAGTTTGAGGACAGCTCCTCTGCCCCTCTACGAGCAGTACTTC,CASSLRTAPLPLYEQYF
19,TRBD2,TRBV4-2,-,TRBJ2-3,TGTGCCAGCAGCCACCCGACTAGCGGGGATGGTACTAGCACAGATACGCAGTATTTT,CASSHPTSGDGTSTDTQYF
14,-,TRBV7-8,-,TRBJ1-2,TGTGCCAGCAGCTCCATGGAGGGGAAATATGGCTACACCTTC,CASSSMEGKYGYTF
15,TRBD2,TRBV6-5,-,TRBJ2-3,TGTGCCAGCAGTCCGGGACTAGCGGGTACAGATACGCAGTATTTT,CASSPGLAGTDTQYF
16,TRBD1,TRBV4-2,-,TRBJ1-2,TGTGCCAGCAGCCAAGGGATTACAGGGGGTTTTTATGGCTACACCTTC,CASSQGITGGFYGYTF
14,-,TRBV6-4,-,TRBJ2-3,TGTGCCAGCAGTGCCGGGGGAGGCACAGATACGCAGTATTTT,CASSAGGGTDTQYF
15,TRBD2,TRBV7-8,-,TRBJ2-1,TGTGCCAGCAGCCAGACGGGGGGGCTCTACAATGAGCAGTTCTTC,CASSQTGGLYNEQFF
17,-,TRBV27,once,TRBJ2-3,TGTGCCAGCAGTTCCTTCTTACGGGGGGCCCCCACAGATACGCAGTATTTT,CASSSFLRGAPTDTQYF
14,-,TRBV29-1,-,TRBJ1-2,TGCAGCGTTAAGACTGACCCCCCCGGCTATGGCTACACCTTC,CSVKTDPPGYGYTF
17,TRBD1,TRBV7-2,-,TRBJ1-6,TGTGCCAGCAGCTTAGCGGACGGGACAGGTCGCCCGTCACCCCTCCACTTT,CASSLADGTGRPSPLHF
17,TRBD1,TRBV12-5,-,TRBJ2-7,TGTGCTAGTGGTTTGATTAGAAGGGACAGGGGCTCCTACGAGCAGTACTTC,CASGLIRRDRGSYEQYF
14,-,TRBV5-5,-,TRBJ2-7,TGTGCCAGCAGCTTGTTCGGGGGCTCCTACGAGCAGTACTTC,CASSLFGGSYEQYF
13,-,TRBV6-6,once,TRBJ1-1,TGTGCCACCATCGGGAGATTGAACACTGAAGCTTTCTTT,CATIGRLNTEAFF
13,-,TRBV29-1,-,TRBJ2-7,TGCAGCGTTAGGACGGGATACTCCTACGAGCAGTACTTC,CSVRTGYSYEQYF
14,-,TRBV6-5,-,TRBJ1-1,TGTGCCAGCAGCCGGGGTCGGCCGAACACTGAAGCTTTCTTT,CASSRGRPNTEAFF
16,-,TRBV4-1,-,TRBJ2-3,TGCGCCAGCAGCCTTCCTGCAGGGCCCGACACAGATACGCAGTATTTT,CASSLPAGPDTDTQYF
15,-,TRBV2,-,TRBJ1-5,TGTGCCAGCAGTGATGGGGGCCAGATCAATCAGCCCCAGCATTTT,CASSDGGQINQPQHF
12,-,TRBV14,-,TRBJ2-7,TGTGCCAGCAGCCAATCGTTCCGCGGGCAGTACTTC,CASSQSFRGQYF
15,-,TRBV27,once,TRBJ1-1,TGTGCCAGCAGTTTATCGGACAGACGCCAAAGCGAAGCTTTCTTT,CASSLSDRRQSEAFF
16,TRBD2,TRBV11-3,-,TRBJ2-1,TGTGCCAGCAGCAAAAGGACTAGCGGGGGGGATAATGAGCAGTTCTTC,CASSKRTSGGDNEQFF
14,-,TRBV6-4,-,TRBJ2-2,TGTGCCAGCAGTGACTCCAGGGAGGCCGGGGAGCTGTTTTTT,CASSDSREAGELFF
14,-,TRBV10-3,-,TRBJ2-7,TGTGCCATCAGTGACCCGGCTAGAACCTACGAGCAGTACTTC,CAISDPARTYEQYF
16,-,TRBV6-5,-,TRBJ1-5,TGTGCCAGCAGTTTGGGACACCCGAGGGGCAATCAGCCCCAGCATTTT,CASSLGHPRGNQPQHF
14,TRBD1,TRBV7-8,-,TRBJ1-1,TGTGCCAGCAGCTTAGCTCCAGGGGGCGGTGAAGCTTTCTTT,CASSLAPGGGEAFF
13,TRBD1,TRBV19,-,TRBJ1-1,TGTGCCAGTGTCCAGGGGGCGGGCACTGAAGCTTTCTTT,CASVQGAGTEAFF
18,TRBD2,TRBV9,-,TRBJ2-2,TGTGCCAGCAGCGGACCCGGGACTAGCTCGTTGGGCACCGGGGAGCTGTTTTTT,CASSGPGTSSLGTGELFF
16,-,TRBV15,once,TRBJ1-1,TGTGCCACTGCCGCGGGGGCGCGAATCATGAACACTGAAGCTTTCTTT,CATAAGARIMNTEAFF
12,-,TRBV5-6,-,TRBJ1-1,TGTGCCACCAGGACGGGTTTTACTGAAGCTTTCTTT,CATRTGFTEAFF
12,-,TRBV2,-,TRBJ2-5,TGTGCCAGCATTGGGCTCCCGGGAGCCCAGTACTTC,CASIGLPGAQYF
15,-,TRBV6-5,-,TRBJ1-4,TGTGCCAGCAGTTACTCGACAGGCACTAATGAAAAACTGTTTTTT,CASSYSTGTNEKLFF
15,TRBD1,TRBV4-2,few,TRBJ2-2,TGTGCCAGCAGCTCTGACAGGGGGAGCACCGGGGAGCTGTTTTTT,CASSSDRGSTGELFF
15,TRBD1,TRBV5-4,-,TRBJ1-3,TGTGCCAGCAGCTTGGGACAGGGGCCTGGAAACACCATATATTTT,CASSLGQGPGNTIYF
15,TRBD2,TRBV7-3,-,TRBJ2-1,TGTGCCAGCAGCTTAGGCGGGGGGTCCTACAATGAGCAGTTCTTC,CASSLGGGSYNEQFF
12,-,TRBV5-1,-,TRBJ2-7,TGCGCCAGCAGTCTTCAGGGCTACGAGCAGTACTTC,CASSLQGYEQYF
15,-,TRBV6-4,-,TRBJ2-3,TGTGCCAGCAGTGACTCAACTGGAGACACAGATACGCAGTATTTT,CASSDSTGDTDTQYF
10,-,TRBV20-1,once,TRBJ2-1,TGCAGTGCCCCGGGGAATGAGCAGTTCTTC,CSAPGNEQFF